These 10 T cell receptor beta chains were sequenced from one sample in a study of CD8 T cells in ankylosing spondylitis. MiXCR, run by TCRdb on the 5' RACE reads, gives a single entry per CDR3 protein. The data contain more than 300,000 distinct CDR3 sequences, around 10% of them singletons. Sequencing used blood, either unsorted or a sorted T cell fraction (not recorded which). These receptors were obtained from a female donor with ankylosing spondylitis or in good health (not recorded which).

This clonotype was detected only a few times. The chain has TRBV27 and TRBJ1-1; a weak D match, TRBD1 (5 bases). V lost 3 bases to trimming and J lost 6 bases, with 11 bases between them. CDR3 length equals 13 residues. From germline, CDR1 is MNHEY and CDR2 SMNVEV (reference sequence). The CDR3 bases are TGTGCCAGCAGTTTCCAGGGTCCGGCTGAAGCTTTCTTT. Amino acids: CASSFQGPAEAFF.

This clonotype showed up many times. The gene calls are TRBV12-3 or TRBV12-4 and TRBJ1-2; 8 nucleotides match TRBD1. This CDR3 is built from 13 residues. V lost 8 bases, J lost 8 bases, and 10 bases stayed unmatched. CDR3 amino acids: CASGPGQGGGYTF. The CDR3 nucleotides are TGTGCCAGCGGCCCCGGACAGGGCGGAGGCTACACCTTC.

Ten or more counts support this clonotype. The chain combines TRBV20-1 with TRBJ2-2, with TRBD2 matching 8 bases. The germline CDR1 and CDR2 sequences are DFQATT and SNEGSKA (reference sequence). The CDR3 sequence is 17 residues long. With V trimmed by 2 bases and J by 0 bases, 8 bases remained unmatched. The CDR3 sequence is CSARQTFSGTNTGELFF. The CDR3 DNA reads TGCAGTGCTAGACAAACGTTTAGCGGGACGAACACCGGGGAGCTGTTTTTT.

This clonotype was detected many times. The chain links TRBV15 to TRBJ1-4; D gene uncertain. Trimming took off 0 bases at V and 10 bases at J, with 15 bases between the two ends. CDR1 and CDR2 (germline): LNHNV, YYDKDF (reference sequence). The CDR3 loop spans 15 amino acids. Written as DNA, the CDR3 is TGTGCCACCAGCAGAGAGCACGGTCCTAGTGGAAAACTGTTTTTT. Amino acids: CATSREHGPSGKLFF.

Concerning this clonotype: A much larger clone is a single base away; this may be a read error. The chain employs TRBV3-1 and TRBJ1-1, with a weak D call TRBD1 (6 bases). The CDR3 extends over 15 amino acids. The V gene's germline CDR1 is LGHDT and CDR2 YNNKEL (reference sequence). CDR3 loop: CASSLGGGMNTGAFF. The CDR3 DNA reads as TGTGCCAGCAGCCTGGGAGGGGGGATGAACACTGGAGCTTTCTTT. The whole variable domain, filled in from reference TRBV3-1 and TRBJ1-1, reads DTAVSQTPKYLVTQMGNDKSIKCEQNLGHDTMYWYKQDSKKFLKIMFSYNNKELIINETVPNRFSPKSPDKAHLNLHINSLELGDSAVYFCASSLGGGMNTGAFFGQGTRLTVV.

This clonotype was observed a handful of times. J is TRBJ2-3 and V is TRBV28; D might be TRBD2 (5 bases). Looked up from germline, CDR1 is MDHEN and CDR2 is SYDVKM. Trimming took 2 bases from V and 1 from J, leaving 10 bases between them. The CDR3 contains 15 residues. The CDR3 DNA sequence: TGTGCCAGCAGTTTAACGGGGTCTGGCACAGATACGCAGTATTTT. It yields the protein CASSLTGSGTDTQYF. The complete variable domain, with remaining parts taken from reference TRBV28 and TRBJ2-3, reads DVKVTQSSRYLVKRTGEKVFLECVQDMDHENMFWYRQDPGLGLRLIYFSYDVKMKEKGDIPEGYSVSREKKERFSLILESASTNQTSMYLCASSLTGSGTDTQYFGPGTRLTVL.

The table lists this clonotype with a few counts. V usage is TRBV7-8 and J usage is TRBJ1-5, with unresolved D. Trimming took 4 bases from V and 3 from J, leaving 7 bases between them. From germline, CDR1 is SGHVS and CDR2 FQNEAQ. The length of the CDR3 is 13 residues. This chain's CDR3 is CASSWAVNQPQHF. As DNA, the CDR3 is TGTGCCAGCAGCTGGGCAGTCAATCAGCCCCAGCATTTT.

Notes on this clonotype: Being one base from a much bigger clone, this may be a read error. The chain has TRBV20-1 and TRBJ2-7, with 7 bases fitting TRBD2. CDR3 length: 17 amino acids. Germline CDR1 is DFQATT and CDR2 is SNEGSKA (reference sequence). The CDR3 nucleotides read TGCTGTGCTAGAGATTTTGGTGGGGGGGGAGACTCCTACGAGCAGTACTTC. Translation: CCARDFGGGGDSYEQYF.

The CDR3 here is CASSWGAGKETQYF. The DNA for the CDR3 is TGCGCCAGCAGCTGGGGTGCTGGGAAAGAGACCCAGTACTTC. The gene calls are TRBV5-1 and TRBJ2-5, with D unresolved. The CDR3 length is 14 residues. Germline V gene sequence: CDR1 SGHRS, CDR2 YFSETQ. Trimming removed 3 bases at V and 3 bases at J, with 12 bases between.

The sample holds a few counts of this clonotype. The chain employs TRBV28 and TRBJ2-7, with 7 bases identical to TRBD2. Germline CDR1 and CDR2: MDHEN and SYDVKM. The J segment lost 5 bases and the V segment lost 6 bases, leaving 7 bases of the junction unmatched. The CDR3 covers 13 residues. CDR3 DNA: TGTGCCAGCAGCTTCCGGGGGGAAAACGAGCAGTACTTC. Its translation: CASSFRGENEQYF.